This TCR beta chain is drawn from a study of ipilimumab plus nivolumab after autologous stem cell transplantation. Overall study context: Patients received a median of roughly 5 ipilimumab and 8 nivolumab doses.

Generated by immunoSEQ multiplex PCR, the TCRdb table keeps only in-frame clones and is missing some. The table lists 17,000 or so clones, around four fifths of them singletons, with roughly 10% in the top ten. Trimming pared 0 bases from V and 3 bases from J, leaving 10 bases between. The length of the CDR3 is 14 residues. From germline, CDR1 is SGHKS and CDR2 YYEKEE (reference sequence). The receptor was isolated from a male donor with diffuse large B-cell lymphoma. This sequence joins TRBV5-5 and TRBJ2-7; D is undetermined. The sequenced sample was PBMCs, obtained in a trial of ipilimumab plus nivolumab as post-transplant consolidation. The CDR3 region has the DNA TGTGCCAGCAGCTTGGAGCCGGATGGCTACGAGCAGTACTTC. Protein product: CASSLEPDGYEQYF.